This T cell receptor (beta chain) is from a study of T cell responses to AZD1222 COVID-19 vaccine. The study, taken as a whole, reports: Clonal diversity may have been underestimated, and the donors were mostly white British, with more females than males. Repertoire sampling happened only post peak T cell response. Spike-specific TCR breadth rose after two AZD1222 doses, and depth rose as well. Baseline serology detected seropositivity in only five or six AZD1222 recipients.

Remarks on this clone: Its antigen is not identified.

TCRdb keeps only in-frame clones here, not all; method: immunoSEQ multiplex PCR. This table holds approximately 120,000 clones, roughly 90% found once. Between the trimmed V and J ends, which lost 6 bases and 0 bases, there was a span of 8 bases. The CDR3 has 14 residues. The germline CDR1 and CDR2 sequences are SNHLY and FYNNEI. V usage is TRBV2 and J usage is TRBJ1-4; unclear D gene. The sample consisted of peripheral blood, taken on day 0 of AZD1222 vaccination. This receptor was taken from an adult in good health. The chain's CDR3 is CASRGLATNEKLFF. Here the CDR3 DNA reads TGTGCCAGCAGGGGTCTTGCAACTAATGAAAAACTGTTTTTT.